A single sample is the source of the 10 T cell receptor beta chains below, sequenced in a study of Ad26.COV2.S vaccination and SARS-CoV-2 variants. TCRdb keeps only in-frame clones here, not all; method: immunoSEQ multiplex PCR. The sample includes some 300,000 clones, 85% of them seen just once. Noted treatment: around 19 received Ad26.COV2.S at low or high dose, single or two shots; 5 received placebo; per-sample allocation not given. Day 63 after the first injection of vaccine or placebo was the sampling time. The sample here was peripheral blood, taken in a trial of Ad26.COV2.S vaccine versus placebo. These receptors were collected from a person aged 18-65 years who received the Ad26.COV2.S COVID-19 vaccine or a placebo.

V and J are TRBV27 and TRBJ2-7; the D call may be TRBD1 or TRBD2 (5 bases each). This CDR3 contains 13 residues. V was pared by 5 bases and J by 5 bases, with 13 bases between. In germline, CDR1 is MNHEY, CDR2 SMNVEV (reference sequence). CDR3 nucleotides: TGTGCCAGCAGTCCCTATGTGGGGGACGAGCAGTACTTC. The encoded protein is CASSPYVGDEQYF.

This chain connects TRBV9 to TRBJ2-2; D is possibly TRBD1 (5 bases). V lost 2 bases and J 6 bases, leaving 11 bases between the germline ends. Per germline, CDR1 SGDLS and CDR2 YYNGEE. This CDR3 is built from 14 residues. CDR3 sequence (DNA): TGTGCCAGCAGCGTCGAAACAGGTGCCGGGGAGCTGTTTTTT. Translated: CASSVETGAGELFF.

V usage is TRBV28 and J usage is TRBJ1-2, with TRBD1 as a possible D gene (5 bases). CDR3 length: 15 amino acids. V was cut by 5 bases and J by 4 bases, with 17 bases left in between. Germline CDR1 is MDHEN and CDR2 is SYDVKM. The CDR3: CASSIVATETYGYTF. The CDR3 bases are TGTGCCAGCAGTATTGTGGCGACAGAAACCTATGGCTACACCTTC.

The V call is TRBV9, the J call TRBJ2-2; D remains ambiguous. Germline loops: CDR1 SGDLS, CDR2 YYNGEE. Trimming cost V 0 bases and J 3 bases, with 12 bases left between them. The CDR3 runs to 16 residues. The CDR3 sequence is CASSVAPGSDTGELFF. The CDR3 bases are TGTGCCAGCAGCGTAGCACCGGGTTCGGACACCGGGGAGCTGTTTTTT.

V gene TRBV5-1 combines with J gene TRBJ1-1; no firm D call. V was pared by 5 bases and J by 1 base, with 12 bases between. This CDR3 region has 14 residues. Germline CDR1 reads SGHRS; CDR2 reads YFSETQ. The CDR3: CASSPRPGNTEAFF. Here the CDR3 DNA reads TGCGCCAGCAGTCCTCGGCCGGGGAACACTGAAGCTTTCTTT.

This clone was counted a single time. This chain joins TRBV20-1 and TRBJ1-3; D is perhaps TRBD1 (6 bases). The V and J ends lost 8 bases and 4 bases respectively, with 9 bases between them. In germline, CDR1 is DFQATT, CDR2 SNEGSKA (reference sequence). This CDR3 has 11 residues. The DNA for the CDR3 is TGCAGTTATCAGGGGGGAAACACCATATATTTT. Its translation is CSYQGGNTIYF.

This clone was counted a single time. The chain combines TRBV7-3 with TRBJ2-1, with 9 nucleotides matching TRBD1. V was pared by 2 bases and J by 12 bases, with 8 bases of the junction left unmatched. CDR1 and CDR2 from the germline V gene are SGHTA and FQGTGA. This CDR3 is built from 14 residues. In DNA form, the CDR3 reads TGTGCCAGCAGCTTAGACAGGGGGGGTTCACGGCAGTTCTTC. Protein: CASSLDRGGSRQFF.

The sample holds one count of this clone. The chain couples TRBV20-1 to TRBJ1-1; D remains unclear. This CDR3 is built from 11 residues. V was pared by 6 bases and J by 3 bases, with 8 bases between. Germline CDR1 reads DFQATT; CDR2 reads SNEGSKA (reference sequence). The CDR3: CSAGSDTEAFF. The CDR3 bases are TGCAGTGCAGGCTCGGACACTGAAGCTTTCTTT.

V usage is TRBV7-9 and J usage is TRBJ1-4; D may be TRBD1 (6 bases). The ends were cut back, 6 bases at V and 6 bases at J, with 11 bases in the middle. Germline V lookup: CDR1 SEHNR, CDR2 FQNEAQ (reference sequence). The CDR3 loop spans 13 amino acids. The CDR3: CASSISGDEKLFF. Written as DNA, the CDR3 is TGTGCCAGCAGTATATCAGGGGATGAAAAACTGTTTTTT.

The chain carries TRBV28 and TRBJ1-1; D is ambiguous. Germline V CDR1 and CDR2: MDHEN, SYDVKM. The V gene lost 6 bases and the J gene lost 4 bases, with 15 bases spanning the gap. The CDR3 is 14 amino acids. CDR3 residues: CASSPMYRVTEAFF. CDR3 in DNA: TGTGCCAGCAGCCCCATGTACCGGGTCACTGAAGCTTTCTTT.